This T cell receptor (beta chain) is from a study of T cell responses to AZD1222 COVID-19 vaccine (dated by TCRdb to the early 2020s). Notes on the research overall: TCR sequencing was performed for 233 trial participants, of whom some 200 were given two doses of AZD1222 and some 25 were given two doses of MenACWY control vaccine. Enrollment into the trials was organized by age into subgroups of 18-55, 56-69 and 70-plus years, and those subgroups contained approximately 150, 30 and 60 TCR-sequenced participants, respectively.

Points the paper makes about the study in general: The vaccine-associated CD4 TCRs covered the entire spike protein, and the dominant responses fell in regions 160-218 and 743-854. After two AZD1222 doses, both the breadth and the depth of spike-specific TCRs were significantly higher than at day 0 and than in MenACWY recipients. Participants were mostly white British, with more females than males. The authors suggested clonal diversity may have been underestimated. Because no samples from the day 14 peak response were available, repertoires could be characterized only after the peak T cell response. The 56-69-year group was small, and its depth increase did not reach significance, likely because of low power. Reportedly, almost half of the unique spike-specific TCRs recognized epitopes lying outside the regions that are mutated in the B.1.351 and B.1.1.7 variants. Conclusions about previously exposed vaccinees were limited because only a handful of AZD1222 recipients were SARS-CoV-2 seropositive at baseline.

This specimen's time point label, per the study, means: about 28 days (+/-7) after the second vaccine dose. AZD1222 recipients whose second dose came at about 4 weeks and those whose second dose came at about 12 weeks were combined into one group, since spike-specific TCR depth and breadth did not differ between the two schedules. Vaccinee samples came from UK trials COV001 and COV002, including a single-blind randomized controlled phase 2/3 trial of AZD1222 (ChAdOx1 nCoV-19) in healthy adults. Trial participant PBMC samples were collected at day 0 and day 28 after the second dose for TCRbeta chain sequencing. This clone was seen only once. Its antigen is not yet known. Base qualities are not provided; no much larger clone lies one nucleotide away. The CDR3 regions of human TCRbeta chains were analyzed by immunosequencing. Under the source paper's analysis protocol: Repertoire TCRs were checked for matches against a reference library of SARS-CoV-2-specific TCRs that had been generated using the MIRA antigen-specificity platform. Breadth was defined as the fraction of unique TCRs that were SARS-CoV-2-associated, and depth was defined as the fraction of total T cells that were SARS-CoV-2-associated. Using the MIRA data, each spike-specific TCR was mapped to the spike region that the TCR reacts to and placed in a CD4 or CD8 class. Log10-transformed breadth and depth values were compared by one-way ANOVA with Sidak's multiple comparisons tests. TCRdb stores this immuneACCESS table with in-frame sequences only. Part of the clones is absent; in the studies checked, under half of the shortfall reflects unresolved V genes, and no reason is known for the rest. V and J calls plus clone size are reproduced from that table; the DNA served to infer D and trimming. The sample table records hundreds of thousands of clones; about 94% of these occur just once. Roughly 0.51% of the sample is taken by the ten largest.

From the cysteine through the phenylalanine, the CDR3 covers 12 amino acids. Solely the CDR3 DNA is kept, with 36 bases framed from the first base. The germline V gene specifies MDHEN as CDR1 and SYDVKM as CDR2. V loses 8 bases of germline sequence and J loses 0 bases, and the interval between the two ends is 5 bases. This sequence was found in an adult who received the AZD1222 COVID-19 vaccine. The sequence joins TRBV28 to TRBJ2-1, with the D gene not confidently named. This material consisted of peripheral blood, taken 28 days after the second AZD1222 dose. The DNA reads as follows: TGTGCCAGCCTGAGCTCCTACAATGAGCAGTTCTTC. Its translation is CASLSSYNEQFF.